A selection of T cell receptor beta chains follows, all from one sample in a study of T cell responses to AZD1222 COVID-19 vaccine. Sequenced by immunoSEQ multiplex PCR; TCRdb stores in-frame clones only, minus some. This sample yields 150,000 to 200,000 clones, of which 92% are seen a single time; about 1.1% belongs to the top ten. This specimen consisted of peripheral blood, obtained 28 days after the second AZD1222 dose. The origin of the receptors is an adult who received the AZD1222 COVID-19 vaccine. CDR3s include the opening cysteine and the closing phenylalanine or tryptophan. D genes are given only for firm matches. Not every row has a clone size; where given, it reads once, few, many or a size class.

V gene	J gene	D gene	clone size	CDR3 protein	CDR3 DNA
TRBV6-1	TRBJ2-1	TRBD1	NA	CASSDGQGVYNEQFF	TGTGCCAGCAGTGACGGACAGGGGGTCTACAATGAGCAGTTCTTC
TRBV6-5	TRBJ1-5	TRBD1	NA	CASSTRTGEGMPQHF	TGTGCCAGCAGTACCCGGACAGGGGAAGGTATGCCCCAGCATTTT
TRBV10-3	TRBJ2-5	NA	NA	CAISESGLPPETQYF	TGTGCCATCAGTGAGTCGGGACTCCCCCCAGAGACCCAGTACTTC
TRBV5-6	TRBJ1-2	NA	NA	CASSLDRATYGYTF	TGTGCCAGCAGCTTGGACCGAGCGACCTATGGCTACACCTTC
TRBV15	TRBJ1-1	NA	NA	CATSRDRANTEAFF	TGTGCCACCAGCAGAGACAGGGCGAACACTGAAGCTTTCTTT
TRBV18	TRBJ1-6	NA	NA	CASSPDKRDSPLHF	TGTGCCAGCTCACCGGACAAAAGGGATTCACCCCTCCACTTT
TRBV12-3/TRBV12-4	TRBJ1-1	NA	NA	CASKAGEDTEAFF	TGTGCCAGCAAGGCAGGGGAAGACACTGAAGCTTTCTTT
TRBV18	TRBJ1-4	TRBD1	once	CASSPQDRATNEKLFF	TGTGCCAGCTCACCACAGGACAGGGCGACTAATGAAAAACTGTTTTTT
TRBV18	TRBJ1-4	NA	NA	CASSPGGGEKLFF	TGTGCCAGCTCACCAGGGGGTGGCGAAAAACTGTTTTTT
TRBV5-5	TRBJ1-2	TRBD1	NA	CASSSLTGMDGYTF	TGTGCCAGCAGCTCCTTGACAGGGATGGATGGCTACACCTTC
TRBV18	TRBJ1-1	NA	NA	CASSPYGMLDTEAFF	TGTGCCAGCTCACCGTATGGGATGTTGGACACTGAAGCTTTCTTT
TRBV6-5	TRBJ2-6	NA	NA	CASSYRTRSGANVLTF	TGTGCCAGCAGTTACCGGACGAGGTCTGGGGCCAACGTCCTGACTTTC
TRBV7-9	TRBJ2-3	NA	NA	CASSLADHTDTQYF	TGTGCCAGCAGCTTAGCGGACCACACAGATACGCAGTATTTT
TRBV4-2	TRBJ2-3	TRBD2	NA	CASTPSGGAGDTQYF	TGTGCCAGCACCCCTAGCGGGGGGGCGGGAGATACGCAGTATTTT
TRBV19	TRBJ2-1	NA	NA	CASSASLGSSSYNEQFF	TGTGCCAGTAGTGCATCTCTAGGTTCAAGCTCCTACAATGAGCAGTTCTTC
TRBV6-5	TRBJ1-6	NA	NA	CASTLQEQASPLHF	TGTGCCAGCACCCTTCAGGAACAGGCTTCACCCCTCCACTTT
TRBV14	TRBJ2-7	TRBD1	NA	CASSHVSPGQGGEQYF	TGTGCCAGCAGCCACGTATCTCCGGGACAGGGTGGCGAGCAGTACTTC
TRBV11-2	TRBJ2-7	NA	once	CASSIVGGLGLEQYF	TGTGCCAGCAGTATAGTGGGGGGCCTAGGTCTCGAGCAGTACTTC
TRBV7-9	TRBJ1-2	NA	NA	CASSSRQSYGYTF	TGTGCCAGCAGCTCCAGACAGTCATATGGCTACACCTTC
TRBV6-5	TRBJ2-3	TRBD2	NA	CASRISGATDTQYF	TGTGCCAGCAGGATTAGCGGGGCGACAGATACGCAGTATTTT
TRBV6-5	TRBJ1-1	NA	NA	CASSPRAGVGTEAFF	TGTGCCAGCAGTCCTAGGGCAGGGGTTGGCACTGAAGCTTTCTTT
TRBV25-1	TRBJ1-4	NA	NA	CASSERIGDEKLFF	TGTGCCAGCAGTGAAAGGATTGGGGATGAAAAACTGTTTTTT
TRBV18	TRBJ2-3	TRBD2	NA	CASSTGGADTQYF	TGTGCCAGCTCAACGGGGGGGGCAGATACGCAGTATTTT
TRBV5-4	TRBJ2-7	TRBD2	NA	CASSLVRGGGGYEQYF	TGTGCCAGCAGCTTGGTGAGAGGCGGGGGGGGCTACGAGCAGTACTTC
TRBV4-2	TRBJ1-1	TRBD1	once	CASSLTDRFSEAFF	TGTGCCAGCAGCCTAACGGACAGGTTTTCTGAAGCTTTCTTT
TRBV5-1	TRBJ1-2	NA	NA	CASSPDRLYGYTF	TGCGCCAGCAGCCCCGACAGGCTCTATGGCTACACCTTC
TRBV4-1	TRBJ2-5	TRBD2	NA	CASSQFSGGPRETQYF	TGCGCCAGCAGCCAGTTTAGCGGGGGCCCCCGGGAGACCCAGTACTTC
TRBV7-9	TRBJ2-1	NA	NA	CASSLGIGEQFF	TGTGCCAGCAGCTTAGGGATAGGTGAGCAGTTCTTC
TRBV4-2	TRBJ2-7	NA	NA	CASSQGGSPYEQYF	TGTGCCAGCAGCCAAGGGGGGAGCCCCTACGAGCAGTACTTC
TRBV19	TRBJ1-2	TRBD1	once	CASSPGTGGYGYTF	TGTGCCAGTAGCCCTGGGACAGGGGGCTATGGCTACACCTTC
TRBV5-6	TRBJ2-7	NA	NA	CASSFGYEQYF	TGTGCCAGCAGCTTTGGGTACGAGCAGTACTTC
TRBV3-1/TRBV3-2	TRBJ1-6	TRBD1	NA	CASSLGQGRQDSPLHF	TGTGCCAGCAGCCTCGGACAGGGAAGGCAGGATTCACCCCTCCACTTT
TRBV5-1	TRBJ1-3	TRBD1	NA	CASSPRTGTNGNTIYF	TGCGCCAGCAGCCCTCGGACAGGGACAAATGGAAACACCATATATTTT
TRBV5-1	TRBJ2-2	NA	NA	CASSEAPGAVGELFF	TGCGCCAGCAGCGAAGCTCCGGGGGCGGTCGGGGAGCTGTTTTTT
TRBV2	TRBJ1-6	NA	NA	CASNPRGSSPLHF	TGTGCCAGCAATCCCCGAGGGAGTTCACCCCTCCACTTT